This TCR beta chain was sequenced in a study of blood T cell repertoires in COVID-19. Study in general: Italy, Spain and the United States were the sources of the convalescent and acute COVID-19 samples. PBMCs, B-cell-depleted T cells, or T cells were the source of the cDNA or gDNA that made up the material.

Repertoires were generated with immunoSEQ multiplex PCR, while TCRdb's copy carries only in-frame clones and drops some. The sample consists of roughly 150,000 clones, over 75% of them appearing once. The sample holds a few counts of this clone. CDR1 is MNHEY, CDR2 SVGAGI, per germline. V dropped 0 bases and J dropped 0 bases, with 8 bases sitting between them. This CDR3 spans 16 amino acids. Recruits, aged roughly 18 to 100 years, lived in 24 US areas. The rearrangement uses TRBV6-5 and TRBJ2-2; the D is unclear. This sequence was found in a man in his forties who had recovered from COVID-19. Sequencing input: PBMCs or T cells enriched from blood (not recorded which). The CDR3 reads CASSYSYRANTGELFF. CDR3 sequence (DNA): TGTGCCAGCAGTTACTCTTATCGCGCGAACACCGGGGAGCTGTTTTTT.